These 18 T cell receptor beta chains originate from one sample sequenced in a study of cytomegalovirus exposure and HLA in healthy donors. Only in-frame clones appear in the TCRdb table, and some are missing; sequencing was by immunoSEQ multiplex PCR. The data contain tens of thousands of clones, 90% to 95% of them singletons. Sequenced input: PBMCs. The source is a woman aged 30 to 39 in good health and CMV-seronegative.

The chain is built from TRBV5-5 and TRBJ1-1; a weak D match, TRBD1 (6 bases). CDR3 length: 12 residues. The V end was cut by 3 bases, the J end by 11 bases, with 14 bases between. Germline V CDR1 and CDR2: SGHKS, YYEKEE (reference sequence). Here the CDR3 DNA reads TGTGCCAGCAGCTCTAACAGGGTTGAGGCTTTCTTT. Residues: CASSSNRVEAFF.

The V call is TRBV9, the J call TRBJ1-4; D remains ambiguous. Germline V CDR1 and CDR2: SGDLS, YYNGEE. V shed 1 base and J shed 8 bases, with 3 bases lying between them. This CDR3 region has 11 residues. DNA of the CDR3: TGTGCCAGCAGCGTACAGGAAAAACTGTTTTTT. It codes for CASSVQEKLFF. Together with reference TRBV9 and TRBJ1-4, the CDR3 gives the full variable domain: DSGVTQTPKHLITATGQRVTLRCSPRSGDLSVYWYQQSLDQGLQFLIQYYNGEERAKGNILERFSAQQFPDLHSELNLSSLELGDSALYFCASSVQEKLFFGSGTQLSVL.

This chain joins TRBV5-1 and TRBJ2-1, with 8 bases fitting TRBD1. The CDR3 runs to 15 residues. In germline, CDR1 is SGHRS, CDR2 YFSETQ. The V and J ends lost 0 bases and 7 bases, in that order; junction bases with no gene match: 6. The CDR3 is CASSLGGQGFNEQFF. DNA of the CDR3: TGCGCCAGCAGCTTGGGCGGACAGGGATTTAATGAGCAGTTCTTC. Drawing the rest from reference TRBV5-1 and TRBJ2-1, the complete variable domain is KAGVTQTPRYLIKTRGQQVTLSCSPISGHRSVSWYQQTPGQGLQFLFEYFSETQRNKGNFPGRFSGRQFSNSRSEMNVSTLELGDSALYLCASSLGGQGFNEQFFGPGTRLTVL.

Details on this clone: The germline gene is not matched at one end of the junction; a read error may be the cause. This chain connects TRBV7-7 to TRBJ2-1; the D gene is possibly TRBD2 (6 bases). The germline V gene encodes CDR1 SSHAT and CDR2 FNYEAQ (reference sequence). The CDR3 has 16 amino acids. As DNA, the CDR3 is TGTGCTAGCAGCCACGATTCTAGCGCCTCCTACAATGAGCAGTTCTTC. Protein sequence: CASSHDSSASYNEQFF.

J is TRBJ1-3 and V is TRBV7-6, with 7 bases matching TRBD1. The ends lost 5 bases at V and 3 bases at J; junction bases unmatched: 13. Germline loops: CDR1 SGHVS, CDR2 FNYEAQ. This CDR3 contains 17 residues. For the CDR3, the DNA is TGTGCCAGCAGCCGCGCGACAGGGAGGTCTGATGGAAACACCATATATTTT. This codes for CASSRATGRSDGNTIYF.

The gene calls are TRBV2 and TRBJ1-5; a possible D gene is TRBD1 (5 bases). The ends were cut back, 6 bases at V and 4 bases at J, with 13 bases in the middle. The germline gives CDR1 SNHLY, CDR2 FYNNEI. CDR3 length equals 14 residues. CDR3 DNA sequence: TGTGCCAGCAGATACGGGGACTATAATCAGCCCCAGCATTTT. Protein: CASRYGDYNQPQHF. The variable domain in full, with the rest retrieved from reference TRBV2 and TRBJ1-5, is EPEVTQTPSHQVTQMGQEVILRCVPISNHLYFYWYRQILGQKVEFLVSFYNNEISEKSEIFDDQFSVERPDGSNFTLKIRSTKLEDSAMYFCASRYGDYNQPQHFGDGTRLSIL.

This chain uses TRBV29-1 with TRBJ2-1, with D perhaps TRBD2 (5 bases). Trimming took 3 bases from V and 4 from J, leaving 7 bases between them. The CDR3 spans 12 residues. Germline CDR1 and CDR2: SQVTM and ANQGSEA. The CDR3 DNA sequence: TGCAGCGTTGACCGGGGATACAATGAGCAGTTCTTC. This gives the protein CSVDRGYNEQFF.

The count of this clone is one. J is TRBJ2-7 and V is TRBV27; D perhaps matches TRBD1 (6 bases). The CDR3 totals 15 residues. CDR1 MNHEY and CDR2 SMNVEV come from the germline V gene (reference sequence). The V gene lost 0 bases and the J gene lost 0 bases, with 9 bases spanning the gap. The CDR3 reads CASSLSPGDSYEQYF. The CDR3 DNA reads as TGTGCCAGCAGTTTATCCCCAGGGGACTCCTACGAGCAGTACTTC.

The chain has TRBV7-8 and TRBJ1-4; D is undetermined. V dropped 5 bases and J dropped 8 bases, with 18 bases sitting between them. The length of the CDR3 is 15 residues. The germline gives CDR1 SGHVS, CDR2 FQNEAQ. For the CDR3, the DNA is TGTGCCAGCAGCCTCGGTTGGGCCAGCGGGGAAAAACTGTTTTTT. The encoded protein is CASSLGWASGEKLFF. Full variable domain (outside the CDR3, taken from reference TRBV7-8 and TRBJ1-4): GAGVSQSPRYKVAKRGQDVALRCDPISGHVSLFWYQQALGQGPEFLTYFQNEAQLDKSGLPSDRFFAERPEGSVSTLKIQRTQQEDSAVYLCASSLGWASGEKLFFGSGTQLSVL.

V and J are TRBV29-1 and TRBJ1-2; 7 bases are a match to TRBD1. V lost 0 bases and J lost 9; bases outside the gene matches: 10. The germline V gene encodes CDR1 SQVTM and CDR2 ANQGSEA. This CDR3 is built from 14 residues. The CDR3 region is CSVEDRRQGSSYTF. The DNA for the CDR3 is TGCAGCGTTGAAGATCGGAGACAGGGTAGTAGCTACACCTTC.

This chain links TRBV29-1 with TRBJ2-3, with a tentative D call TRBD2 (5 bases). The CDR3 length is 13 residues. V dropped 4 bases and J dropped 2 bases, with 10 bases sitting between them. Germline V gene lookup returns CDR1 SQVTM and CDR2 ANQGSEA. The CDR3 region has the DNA TGCAGCGTTGGACTGCGGGTCACAGATACGCAGTATTTT. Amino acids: CSVGLRVTDTQYF.

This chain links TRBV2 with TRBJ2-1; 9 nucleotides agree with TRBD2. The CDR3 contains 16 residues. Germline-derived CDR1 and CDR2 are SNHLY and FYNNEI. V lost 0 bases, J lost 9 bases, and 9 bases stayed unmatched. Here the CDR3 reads CASSEAVLAGVREQFF. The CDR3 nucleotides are TGTGCCAGCAGTGAAGCGGTATTAGCGGGAGTACGTGAGCAGTTCTTC.

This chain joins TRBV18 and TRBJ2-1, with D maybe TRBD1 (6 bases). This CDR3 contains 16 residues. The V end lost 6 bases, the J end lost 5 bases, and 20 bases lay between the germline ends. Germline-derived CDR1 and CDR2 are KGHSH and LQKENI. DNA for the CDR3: TGTGCCAGCTCCACACTGACCGGGACACTGGACAATGAGCAGTTCTTC. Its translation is CASSTLTGTLDNEQFF. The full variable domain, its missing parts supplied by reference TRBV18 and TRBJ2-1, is NAGVMQNPRHLVRRRGQEARLRCSPMKGHSHVYWYRQLPEEGLKFMVYLQKENIIDESGMPKERFSAEFPKEGPSILRIQQVVRGDSAAYFCASSTLTGTLDNEQFFGPGTRLTVL.

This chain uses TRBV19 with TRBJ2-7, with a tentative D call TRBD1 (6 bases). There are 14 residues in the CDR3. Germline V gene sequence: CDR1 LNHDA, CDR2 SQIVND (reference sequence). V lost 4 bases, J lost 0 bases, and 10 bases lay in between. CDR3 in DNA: TGTGCCAGTAGTACCTCGACAGGCTCCTACGAGCAGTACTTC. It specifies CASSTSTGSYEQYF.

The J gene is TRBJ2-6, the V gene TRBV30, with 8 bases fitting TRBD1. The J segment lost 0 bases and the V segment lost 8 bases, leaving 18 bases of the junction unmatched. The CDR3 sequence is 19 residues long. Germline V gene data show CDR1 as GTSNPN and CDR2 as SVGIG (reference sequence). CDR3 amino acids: CAIRPGTGGLNSGANVLTF. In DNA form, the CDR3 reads TGTGCCATTAGGCCGGGAACAGGGGGTCTGAACTCTGGGGCCAACGTCCTGACTTTC.

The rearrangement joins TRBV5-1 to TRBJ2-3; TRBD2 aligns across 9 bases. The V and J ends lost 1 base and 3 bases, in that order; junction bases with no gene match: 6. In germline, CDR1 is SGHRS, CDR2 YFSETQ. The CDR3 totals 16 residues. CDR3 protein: CASSLTAGGPTDTQYF. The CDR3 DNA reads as TGCGCCAGCAGCTTGACGGCGGGAGGGCCGACAGATACGCAGTATTTT.

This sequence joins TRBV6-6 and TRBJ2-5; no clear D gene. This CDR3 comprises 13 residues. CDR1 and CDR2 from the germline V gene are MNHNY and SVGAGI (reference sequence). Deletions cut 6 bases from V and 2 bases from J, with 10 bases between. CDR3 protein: CASSYGPQETQYF. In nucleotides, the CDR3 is TGTGCCAGCAGCTACGGCCCACAAGAGACCCAGTACTTC.

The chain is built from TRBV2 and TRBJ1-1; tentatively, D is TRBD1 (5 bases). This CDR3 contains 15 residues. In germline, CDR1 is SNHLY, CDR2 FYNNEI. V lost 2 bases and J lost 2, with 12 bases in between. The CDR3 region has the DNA TGTGCCAGCAGTGAACGCGGCAGGGAAAACACTGAAGCTTTCTTT. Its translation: CASSERGRENTEAFF.